This entry lists 29 T cell receptor beta chains sequenced from one sample in a study of blood T cell repertoires in COVID-19 (dated by TCRdb to between 2020 and 2021). Libraries were made using the immunoSEQ multiplex PCR assay. TCRdb mirrors the immuneACCESS table, restricted to in-frame sequences. Some clones are absent from its copies; in checked studies, under half trace to an unresolved V gene, and the reason for the others is unknown. Recorded for this sample are just over 250,000 clones; 91% of them occurred a single time. The ten largest clonotypes hold approximately 2.5% of the sample. The specimen was peripheral blood. The receptors stem from a person aged 18-30 years with COVID-19, enrolled during active disease.

The chain links TRBV4-3 to TRBJ2-7, with TRBD2 matching 8 bases. With 4 bases clipped from V and 3 bases from J, the junction kept 14 bases outside the gene matches. The CDR3 runs to 17 residues. Germline values: CDR1 LGHNA, CDR2 YSLEER. The CDR3 sequence is CASSRDSSTSGRYEQYF. CDR3 DNA sequence: TGCGCCAGCAGCCGGGACTCGTCAACTAGCGGTCGCTACGAGCAGTACTTC.

The chain uses TRBV27 and TRBJ1-1, with 9 bases that match TRBD1. Unmatched junction bases numbered 12, after V lost 6 bases and J lost 7 bases. CDR1 and CDR2 from the germline V gene are MNHEY and SMNVEV (reference sequence). This CDR3 has 15 residues. CDR3 amino acids: CASRGGGTGYGEAFF. CDR3 nucleotides: TGTGCCAGCAGGGGCGGGGGGACAGGGTATGGTGAAGCTTTCTTT.

This chain links TRBV4-1 with TRBJ1-5, with 8 bases lining up with TRBD1. CDR1 and CDR2 (germline): MGHRA, YSYEKL. V was clipped by 4 bases and J by 7 bases; unmatched bases: 27. The length of the CDR3 is 21 residues. CDR3 amino acids: CASSPRAVGTGRLATAQPQHF. DNA of the CDR3: TGCGCCAGCAGCCCCCGGGCAGTAGGGACAGGCCGTCTGGCGACGGCACAGCCCCAGCATTTT.

This clone was observed a few times. Other DNA sequences within the sample encode an identical CDR3. V is TRBV4-2 and J is TRBJ2-7; D call uncertain. Trimming pared 0 bases from V and 4 bases from J, leaving 4 bases between. CDR3 length: 12 amino acids. Germline loops: CDR1 LGHNA, CDR2 YNFKEQ. The CDR3 sequence: CASSQDRYEQYF. In DNA form, the CDR3 reads TGTGCCAGCAGCCAAGATCGTTACGAGCAGTACTTC.

The chain carries TRBV4-3 and TRBJ2-1; D unclear. The CDR3 contains 15 residues. Between the trimmed V and J ends, which lost 0 bases and 0 bases, there was a span of 6 bases. CDR1 is LGHNA, CDR2 YSLEER, per germline. The CDR3, as DNA: TGCGCCAGCAGCCAAGAAAAGAGCTCCTACAATGAGCAGTTCTTC. This translates into CASSQEKSSYNEQFF.

V usage is TRBV10-3 and J usage is TRBJ2-5; a weak D match, TRBD2 (5 bases). The CDR3 runs to 15 residues. Looked up from germline, CDR1 is ENHRY and CDR2 is SYGVKD. The V and J ends lost 2 bases and 3 bases respectively, with 13 bases between them. The CDR3 region has the DNA TGTGCCATCAGTGAGACAGCGGCGACCGAAGAGACCCAGTACTTC. It yields the protein CAISETAATEETQYF.

This clone was picked up a small number of times. The rearrangement uses TRBV28 and TRBJ1-5; 9 bases agree with TRBD1. V gave up 10 bases and J gave up 7 bases; unmatched junction bases: 11. Looked up from germline, CDR1 is MDHEN and CDR2 is SYDVKM. There are 14 residues in the CDR3. The CDR3 DNA reads as TGTGCCACTGTGAGGACAGGGGCGACGCAGCCCCAGCATTTT. This encodes CATVRTGATQPQHF.

The gene calls are TRBV28 and TRBJ2-2, with D perhaps TRBD1 (5 bases). The CDR3 is 12 residues long. The germline V gene encodes CDR1 MDHEN and CDR2 SYDVKM. The V gene lost 6 bases and the J gene lost 5 bases, with 7 bases spanning the gap. The CDR3 loop is CASRQETGELFF. In DNA form, the CDR3 reads TGTGCCAGCAGACAGGAGACCGGGGAGCTGTTTTTT.

The chain uses TRBV28 and TRBJ2-2, with D possibly matching TRBD2 (7 bases). The V gene lost 6 bases and the J gene lost 4 bases, with 15 bases spanning the gap. This CDR3 is 15 amino acids long. Germline CDR1 MDHEN, CDR2 SYDVKM. The CDR3 is CASRFRGAGTGELFF. The CDR3 DNA follows: TGTGCCAGCAGGTTCCGGGGGGCGGGCACCGGGGAGCTGTTTTTT.

The chain has TRBV27 and TRBJ1-2; D is uncertain. Trimming took 6 bases from V and 3 from J, leaving 14 bases between them. CDR1 is MNHEY and CDR2 is SMNVEV in the germline V gene (reference sequence). This CDR3 region has 14 residues. CDR3 region: CASSPFSRDYGYTF. The CDR3 DNA reads as TGTGCCAGCAGCCCCTTTTCACGAGACTATGGCTACACCTTC.

This rearrangement joins TRBV6-4 to TRBJ1-1; TRBD1 is a possible D gene (5 bases). The length of the CDR3 is 13 residues. Germline V gene lookup returns CDR1 MRHNA and CDR2 SNTAGT. Trimming stripped 3 bases from V and 5 bases from J, with 10 bases between. Here the CDR3 reads CASSEWQGTEAFF. The CDR3 nucleotides are TGTGCCAGCAGTGAATGGCAGGGTACTGAAGCTTTCTTT.

This chain joins TRBV27 and TRBJ2-1, with D possibly matching TRBD2 (5 bases). In germline, CDR1 is MNHEY, CDR2 SMNVEV (reference sequence). V dropped 2 bases and J dropped 6 bases, with 8 bases sitting between them. CDR3 length: 13 amino acids. This chain's CDR3 is CASSLEGSNEQFF. The CDR3, as DNA: TGTGCCAGCAGTTTAGAGGGATCCAATGAGCAGTTCTTC.

This chain uses TRBV3-1 (or the pseudogene TRBV3-2) with TRBJ1-2; D may be TRBD1 (6 bases). The CDR3 consists of 15 residues. Trimming shortened V by 0 bases and J by 5 bases, and 13 bases separated the two germline ends. The germline V gene encodes CDR1 LGHDT and CDR2 YNNKEL (reference sequence). CDR3 region: CASSQEGQTNYGYTF. The CDR3 DNA follows: TGTGCCAGCAGCCAAGAAGGACAGACGAATTATGGCTACACCTTC.

V is TRBV11-2 and J is TRBJ2-1, with TRBD2 matching over 8 bases. The V segment lost 4 bases and the J segment 9 bases; nucleotides outside the gene matches: 17. CDR1 is SGHAT and CDR2 is FQNNGV in the germline V gene. This CDR3 is 17 amino acids long. CDR3 sequence: CASSSFGGTRSFGEQFF. CDR3 nucleotide sequence: TGTGCCAGCAGCTCCTTCGGGGGGACTAGAAGTTTCGGTGAGCAGTTCTTC.

V gene TRBV14 combines with J gene TRBJ2-7; D unresolved. The germline CDR1 and CDR2 sequences are SGHDN and FVKESK. This CDR3 comprises 11 residues. V lost 4 bases, J lost 4 bases, and 5 bases lay in between. The DNA of the CDR3 is TGTGCCAGCAGCCTTAGTTACGAGCAGTACTTC. The encoded protein is CASSLSYEQYF.

The chain joins TRBV2 to TRBJ2-5; D is uncertain. Looked up from germline, CDR1 is SNHLY and CDR2 is FYNNEI. This CDR3 spans 12 amino acids. The V gene lost 6 bases and the J gene lost 1 base, with 6 bases spanning the gap. CDR3 in DNA: TGTGCCAGCAGCAGGTTCCAAGAGACCCAGTACTTC. Amino acids: CASSRFQETQYF.

The V gene is TRBV6-2 or TRBV6-3, the J gene TRBJ2-7, with 7 bases lining up with TRBD1. The length of the CDR3 is 15 residues. The V segment lost 4 bases and the J segment 2 bases; nucleotides outside the gene matches: 8. Germline V lookup: CDR1 MNHEY, CDR2 SVGEGT. CDR3 loop: CASSFPGQPTYEQYF. The CDR3 region has the DNA TGTGCCAGCAGTTTTCCGGGACAGCCCACCTACGAGCAGTACTTC.

The chain carries TRBV11-3 and TRBJ1-5; a possible D gene is TRBD1 (6 bases). The CDR3 consists of 15 residues. Germline V gene lookup returns CDR1 SGHNT and CDR2 YENEEA. The V gene lost 5 bases and the J gene lost 1 base, with 12 bases spanning the gap. The CDR3 nucleotides read TGTGCCAGCAGCGAGGGGGTCAAAAGCAATCAGCCCCAGCATTTT. This gives the protein CASSEGVKSNQPQHF.

The gene calls are TRBV6-1 and TRBJ1-2, with D maybe TRBD1 (5 bases). The CDR3 totals 14 residues. Trimming left V 2 bases short and J 4 bases short, with 11 bases between. CDR1 MNHNS and CDR2 SASEGT come from the germline V gene. CDR3 region: CASSESGGAYGYTF. CDR3 sequence (DNA): TGTGCCAGCAGTGAATCGGGCGGGGCCTATGGCTACACCTTC.

V gene TRBV19 combines with J gene TRBJ2-2; 7 bases map to TRBD1. The CDR3 contains 15 residues. Germline assignment: CDR1 LNHDA and CDR2 SQIVND (reference sequence). Trimming at V came to 6 bases and at J to 3 bases, leaving 7 bases not matched to a gene. In nucleotides, the CDR3 is TGTGCCAGTAGCTATACAGGGGCGGACACCGGGGAGCTGTTTTTT. Translated: CASSYTGADTGELFF. The variable domain in full, completed from reference TRBV19 and TRBJ2-2, reads DGGITQSPKYLFRKEGQNVTLSCEQNLNHDAMYWYRQDPGQGLRLIYYSQIVNDFQKGDIAEGYSVSREKKESFPLTVTSAQKNPTAFYLCASSYTGADTGELFFGEGSRLTVL.

The chain links TRBV29-1 to TRBJ1-1; D is unclear. Trimming removed 6 bases from V and 2 bases from J, with 4 bases in between. Per the germline V gene, CDR1 is SQVTM and CDR2 is ANQGSEA. The CDR3 runs to 10 residues. The CDR3 loop is CSVQNTEAFF. CDR3 nucleotide sequence: TGCAGCGTCCAAAACACTGAAGCTTTCTTT.

V gene TRBV27 combines with J gene TRBJ2-5, with 12 bases lining up with TRBD1. Germline assignment: CDR1 MNHEY and CDR2 SMNVEV (reference sequence). Losses at the gene ends were 6 bases for V and 5 bases for J; bases not matched to a gene: 7. The CDR3 extends over 15 amino acids. CDR3 DNA sequence: TGTGCCAGCAGCGACGGGACAGGGGGCTTGGAGACCCAGTACTTC. It encodes CASSDGTGGLETQYF.

The CDR3 DNA reads TGTGCCTGGAGTGTCCCGGGACAGGGTTATAGCAATCAGCCCCAGCATTTT. It translates to CAWSVPGQGYSNQPQHF. The chain links TRBV30 to TRBJ1-5; 9 bases line up with TRBD1. Germline V gene lookup returns CDR1 GTSNPN and CDR2 SVGIG (reference sequence). The V segment lost 0 bases and the J segment 0 bases; nucleotides outside the gene matches: 6. The CDR3 extends over 17 amino acids.

The genes are TRBV6-2 or TRBV6-3 and TRBJ1-5; 8 bases fit TRBD1. In germline, CDR1 is MNHEY, CDR2 SVGEGT. Trimming cost V 6 bases and J 0 bases; bases outside gene matches: 4. CDR3 size: 15 residues. CDR3 amino acids: CASSDGQGSNQPQHF. DNA of the CDR3: TGTGCCAGCAGCGATGGACAGGGTAGCAATCAGCCCCAGCATTTT.

The rearrangement links TRBV6-5 to TRBJ1-4, with a possible D match to TRBD1 (6 bases). The V end lost 7 bases, the J end lost 8 bases, and 14 bases lay between the germline ends. Looked up from germline, CDR1 is MNHEY and CDR2 is SVGAGI. The CDR3 is 13 residues long. The CDR3 nucleotides read TGTGCCAGCACTCACAGGGTAGGGGAAAAACTGTTTTTT. It yields the protein CASTHRVGEKLFF.

The CDR3 region has the DNA TGTGCCAGCAGCTTTAGGAGAAAGCAAGAAAAACTGTTTTTT. Amino acids: CASSFRRKQEKLFF. This chain joins TRBV7-2 and TRBJ1-4; no definite D call. The CDR3 totals 14 residues. V was shortened by 3 bases and J by 8 bases, with 13 bases between the two germline ends. Germline-derived CDR1 and CDR2 are SGHTA and FQGNSA.

This chain links TRBV4-3 with TRBJ2-5, with 12 positions matching TRBD2. CDR3 size: 17 residues. The V segment lost 1 base and the J segment 5 bases; nucleotides outside the gene matches: 8. CDR1 LGHNA and CDR2 YSLEER come from the germline V gene. The CDR3 sequence: CASSQVASGRGFETQYF. DNA of the CDR3: TGCGCCAGCAGCCAAGTGGCTAGCGGGAGGGGGTTCGAGACCCAGTACTTC.

The chain carries TRBV27 and TRBJ1-5; D gene ambiguous. This CDR3 has 15 amino acids. From germline, CDR1 is MNHEY and CDR2 SMNVEV (reference sequence). Trimming took off 5 bases at V and 0 bases at J, with 11 bases between the two ends. The CDR3 nucleotides read TGTGCCAGCAGTCCTGGACGGGATAGCAATCAGCCCCAGCATTTT. It translates to CASSPGRDSNQPQHF.

The rearrangement uses TRBV4-1 and TRBJ1-2; TRBD1 agrees at 8 bases. The CDR3 is 16 amino acids. Germline V gene sequence: CDR1 MGHRA, CDR2 YSYEKL. V shed 4 bases, J shed 1 base, and the junction held 8 bases outside the gene matches. CDR3 coding DNA: TGCGCCAGCAGCCCCGACAGGGGCCTTATTAACTATGGCTACACCTTC. Amino acids: CASSPDRGLINYGYTF.